Listed below are T cell receptor beta chains from one sample, sequenced in a study of human T cells and chemical hapten exposure. One entry per CDR3 protein, called by TCRdb with MiXCR from the RACE reads. Here the sample spans fewer than 150,000 distinct CDR3 sequences, roughly 12% being singletons. The sequences come from whole blood, collected in connection with sensitization to the hapten diphenylcyclopropenone (DPC). All receptors come from a woman between 45 and 65 years old with alopecia areata. Some clones in this sample may be carry-over from other donors' samples. The CDR3 runs from the conserved cysteine through the conserved F or W. The D gene is left open where the match is weak. Expanded clones are given a class, and other clones once, few, many or no size at all.

abundance: many; j_gene: TRBJ2-2; d_gene: NA; v_gene: TRBV20-1; CDR3nt: TGCAGTGCTATCTCCCCCGGGACCGGGGAGCTGTTTTTT; CDR3aa: CSAISPGTGELFF
abundance: NA; j_gene: TRBJ2-1; d_gene: NA; v_gene: TRBV12-3/TRBV12-4; CDR3nt: TGTGCCAGCACCGCCGGAGGGAGCTCCTACAATGAGCAGTTCTTC; CDR3aa: CASTAGGSSYNEQFF
abundance: few; j_gene: TRBJ1-4; d_gene: NA; v_gene: TRBV30; CDR3nt: TGTGCCTGGAGTGTAACTCGGCGGGGAGTTCTGTTTTTT; CDR3aa: CAWSVTRRGVLFF
abundance: few; j_gene: TRBJ2-7; d_gene: TRBD1; v_gene: TRBV11-3; CDR3nt: TGTGCCAGCAGCCCGGGACAGCATTTTTCCTACGAGCAGTACTTC; CDR3aa: CASSPGQHFSYEQYF
abundance: few; j_gene: TRBJ1-1; d_gene: NA; v_gene: TRBV13; CDR3nt: TGTGCCAGCAGCTTAGGGCATCGCAGGGGAGCCCCGAGACCTGAAGCTTTCTTT; CDR3aa: CASSLGHRRGAPRPEAFF
abundance: few; j_gene: TRBJ2-1; d_gene: TRBD2; v_gene: TRBV29-1; CDR3nt: TGCAGCCTAAAGGGCGGGAGGGCCTCCCGACACAATGAGCAGTTCTTC; CDR3aa: CSLKGGRASRHNEQFF
abundance: few; j_gene: TRBJ2-5; d_gene: TRBD1; v_gene: TRBV5-1; CDR3nt: TGCGCCAGCAGCCAGGTGGGACAGGGGTTTCGAGAGACCCAGTACTTC; CDR3aa: CASSQVGQGFRETQYF
abundance: NA; j_gene: TRBJ2-2; d_gene: NA; v_gene: TRBV19; CDR3nt: TGTGCCAGTAGTATAGCATTTTCCAGGGGGCTGTTTTTT; CDR3aa: CASSIAFSRGLFF
abundance: few; j_gene: TRBJ2-3; d_gene: NA; v_gene: TRBV6-1; CDR3nt: TGTGCCAGCACTAAACTTCGATTGGGAACAGATACGCAGTATTTT; CDR3aa: CASTKLRLGTDTQYF
abundance: few; j_gene: TRBJ1-2; d_gene: NA; v_gene: TRBV9; CDR3nt: TGTGCCAGCAGCGTAGGTGAGGGCACCTATGGCTACACCTTC; CDR3aa: CASSVGEGTYGYTF
abundance: NA; j_gene: TRBJ2-4; d_gene: NA; v_gene: TRBV29-1; CDR3nt: TGCAGCGTTGAAGTGCAGGGTGAAAACATTCAGTACTTC; CDR3aa: CSVEVQGENIQYF
abundance: NA; j_gene: TRBJ1-2; d_gene: NA; v_gene: TRBV7-9; CDR3nt: TGTGCCAGCAGCTTAGGACACAAGCACTATGGCTACACCTTC; CDR3aa: CASSLGHKHYGYTF
abundance: few; j_gene: TRBJ2-1; d_gene: NA; v_gene: TRBV24-1; CDR3nt: TGTGCCACCAGTGATGTGGGAACTAGTAGGGATGAGCAGTTCTTC; CDR3aa: CATSDVGTSRDEQFF
abundance: NA; j_gene: TRBJ1-5; d_gene: NA; v_gene: TRBV7-8; CDR3nt: TGTGCCAGCAGCTTAGTGAGGGATAGCAATCAGCCCCAGCATTTT; CDR3aa: CASSLVRDSNQPQHF
abundance: few; j_gene: TRBJ2-5; d_gene: TRBD1; v_gene: TRBV19; CDR3nt: TGTGCCAGTACCCCTTGGAGGGACAGGGGGCAAGAGACCCAGTACTTC; CDR3aa: CASTPWRDRGQETQYF
abundance: few; j_gene: TRBJ1-4; d_gene: NA; v_gene: TRBV7-2; CDR3nt: TGTGCCAGCAGCTCAATCCGGGGAGTGGACGAAAAACTGTTTTTT; CDR3aa: CASSSIRGVDEKLFF
abundance: NA; j_gene: TRBJ1-5; d_gene: NA; v_gene: TRBV24-1; CDR3nt: TGTGCCACCAGTTCAGGGAATCAGCCCCAGCATTTT; CDR3aa: CATSSGNQPQHF
abundance: many; j_gene: TRBJ1-2; d_gene: NA; v_gene: TRBV18; CDR3nt: TGTGCCAGCTCACCACCTGCCAGGGCCCCAGGCGGCTACACCTTC; CDR3aa: CASSPPARAPGGYTF
abundance: many; j_gene: TRBJ2-2; d_gene: NA; v_gene: TRBV6-5; CDR3nt: TGTGCCAGCAGTTACCGCGGCACCGGGGAGCTGTTTTTT; CDR3aa: CASSYRGTGELFF
abundance: many; j_gene: TRBJ2-3; d_gene: NA; v_gene: TRBV20-1; CDR3nt: TGCAGTGCTAGAGCCCCCGGGGGCACAGATACGCAGTATTTT; CDR3aa: CSARAPGGTDTQYF
abundance: NA; j_gene: TRBJ1-1; d_gene: NA; v_gene: TRBV29-1; CDR3nt: TGCAGCGTTGAAGATCCAGGCGAAGCTTTCTTT; CDR3aa: CSVEDPGEAFF
abundance: many; j_gene: TRBJ2-7; d_gene: NA; v_gene: TRBV7-2; CDR3nt: TGTGCCAGCAGGGGACTGTCCACGAGCTCCTACGAGCAGTACTTC; CDR3aa: CASRGLSTSSYEQYF
abundance: NA; j_gene: TRBJ2-3; d_gene: NA; v_gene: TRBV7-2; CDR3nt: TGTGCCAGCAGCTTAGTGAAACAGAGGTTGAATACGCAGTATTTT; CDR3aa: CASSLVKQRLNTQYF
abundance: NA; j_gene: TRBJ2-3; d_gene: TRBD1; v_gene: TRBV3-1; CDR3nt: TGTGCCAGCAGCCAAGATCCCTTACGCAGGGGGCCCCGCACAGATACGCAGTATTTT; CDR3aa: CASSQDPLRRGPRTDTQYF
abundance: NA; j_gene: TRBJ2-5; d_gene: TRBD2; v_gene: TRBV30; CDR3nt: TGTGCCTGTGAGCGGGGAGGCCCTTATCCCCCGTACTTC; CDR3aa: CACERGGPYPPYF
abundance: many; j_gene: TRBJ2-3; d_gene: TRBD2; v_gene: TRBV4-1; CDR3nt: TGCGCCAGCAGCCAAGATCGGGGGGGGGCGCCCGATACGCAGTATTTT; CDR3aa: CASSQDRGGAPDTQYF
abundance: NA; j_gene: TRBJ2-1; d_gene: TRBD1; v_gene: TRBV28; CDR3nt: TGTGCCAGCAGACGGACAGGGTATTTCTTC; CDR3aa: CASRRTGYFF
abundance: many; j_gene: TRBJ2-1; d_gene: NA; v_gene: TRBV7-9; CDR3nt: TGTGCCAGCAGCCGTTTCGAAGGGATCTCGTTGTACAATGAGCAGTTCTTC; CDR3aa: CASSRFEGISLYNEQFF
abundance: NA; j_gene: TRBJ1-6; d_gene: NA; v_gene: TRBV20-1; CDR3nt: TGCAGTGCTAGGGGGTTTAGCTCCTATAATTCACCCCTCCACTTT; CDR3aa: CSARGFSSYNSPLHF
abundance: once; j_gene: TRBJ1-1; d_gene: TRBD1; v_gene: TRBV6-2/TRBV6-3; CDR3nt: TGTGCCAGCAGTTACTCAAGGCAGGGGGGTGAAGCTTTGTTT; CDR3aa: CASSYSRQGGEALF
abundance: NA; j_gene: TRBJ2-6; d_gene: TRBD1; v_gene: TRBV10-2; CDR3nt: TGCGCCAGCAGTTCACAGGGGGCGGGCTCTGGGGCCAACGTCCTGACTTTC; CDR3aa: CASSSQGAGSGANVLTF
abundance: many; j_gene: TRBJ2-1; d_gene: TRBD2; v_gene: TRBV6-2/TRBV6-3; CDR3nt: TGTGCCAGCATCCGAGCGGGAGCACCCTACAATGAGCAGTTCTTC; CDR3aa: CASIRAGAPYNEQFF
abundance: few; j_gene: TRBJ2-3; d_gene: NA; v_gene: TRBV29-1; CDR3nt: TGCAGCGTTGGGGCTAGCGGGACAGGATCAGATACGCAGTATTTT; CDR3aa: CSVGASGTGSDTQYF
abundance: NA; j_gene: TRBJ2-1; d_gene: NA; v_gene: TRBV19; CDR3nt: TGTGCCAGTAATCCCGGGGGCTCCTACAATGAGCAGTTCTTC; CDR3aa: CASNPGGSYNEQFF
abundance: few; j_gene: TRBJ2-5; d_gene: TRBD2; v_gene: TRBV11-3; CDR3nt: TGTGCCAGCAGCCCAGCGGGAGGTTACCAAGAGACCCAGTACTTC; CDR3aa: CASSPAGGYQETQYF
abundance: NA; j_gene: TRBJ2-1; d_gene: TRBD1; v_gene: TRBV5-1; CDR3nt: TGCGCCAGCAGCTCCGTACAGGGGAGATCCAATGAGCAGTTCTTC; CDR3aa: CASSSVQGRSNEQFF
abundance: few; j_gene: TRBJ1-5; d_gene: NA; v_gene: TRBV6-2/TRBV6-3; CDR3nt: TGTGCCAGCAGCTCGACAGGAACCCTCCTTCGGCAGCCCCAGCATTTT; CDR3aa: CASSSTGTLLRQPQHF
abundance: few; j_gene: TRBJ2-1; d_gene: NA; v_gene: TRBV4-3; CDR3nt: TGCGCCAGCAGCGTTCTAGCTACAGTTTACAATGAGCAGTTCTTC; CDR3aa: CASSVLATVYNEQFF
abundance: NA; j_gene: TRBJ1-1; d_gene: NA; v_gene: TRBV20-1; CDR3nt: TGCAGTGCTGCTCCTAGGTTGTTGAACACTGAAGCTTTCTTT; CDR3aa: CSAAPRLLNTEAFF
abundance: NA; j_gene: TRBJ2-3; d_gene: NA; v_gene: TRBV5-1; CDR3nt: TGCGCCAGCAGCGTCTCCCTGAAGGGCACAGATACGCAGTATTTT; CDR3aa: CASSVSLKGTDTQYF
abundance: NA; j_gene: TRBJ2-7; d_gene: TRBD2; v_gene: TRBV12-3/TRBV12-4; CDR3nt: TGTGCCAGCGGTTTAGCGGCGGGAGGTTACGAGCAGTACTTC; CDR3aa: CASGLAAGGYEQYF
abundance: few; j_gene: TRBJ1-2; d_gene: NA; v_gene: TRBV6-5; CDR3nt: TGTGCCAGCAGTTACGAGGGCCACTATGGCTACACCTTC; CDR3aa: CASSYEGHYGYTF
abundance: many; j_gene: TRBJ2-4; d_gene: NA; v_gene: TRBV20-1; CDR3nt: TGCAGTGCTAGAGATAGTCAGTACATTCAGTACTTC; CDR3aa: CSARDSQYIQYF
abundance: few; j_gene: TRBJ2-7; d_gene: TRBD1; v_gene: TRBV27; CDR3nt: TGTGCCAGCAGTAGCGCCGGGACAGGGGGCTACGAGCAGTACTTC; CDR3aa: CASSSAGTGGYEQYF
abundance: many; j_gene: TRBJ2-7; d_gene: NA; v_gene: TRBV28; CDR3nt: TGTGCCAGCAGTATAGACCTCACAGGCCGATCTTGGGACGAGCAGTACTTC; CDR3aa: CASSIDLTGRSWDEQYF